The 11 T cell receptor beta chains given below trace back to one sample, sequenced in a study of metastatic and nonmetastatic thyroid tumors. There were no patients who had received any treatment before thyroid surgery. TCRdb re-analyzed the PCR reads using MiXCR. This sample has more than 15,000 clones; about a quarter occur once, and the top ten carry over 6%. Sequencing was carried out using blood. Source of these receptors: a female donor with papillary thyroid cancer or a benign thyroid nodule (not recorded which). Some clones in this sample may be carry-over from other donors' samples.

This clone was seen at least ten times. This likely comes from a read error, as the CDR3 has no conserved phenylalanine or tryptophan at its end. It is unclear where the CDR3 begins or ends on the DNA, so no DNA is shown, and the CDR3 is as TCRdb lists it. The genes are TRBV3-1 and TRBJ2-1; the listed D gene, TRBD2, was not tested against the DNA. Inclusive of both ends, the CDR3 amounts to 11 amino acids. Germline-derived CDR1 and CDR2 are LGHDT and YNNKEL (reference sequence). This CDR3 reads CASRSRTSWII.

This rearrangement joins TRBV20-1 to TRBJ2-7; TRBD2 agrees at 15 bases. Germline CDR1 is DFQATT and CDR2 is SNEGSKA (reference sequence). V shed 0 bases, J shed 6 bases, and the junction held 3 bases outside the gene matches. The CDR3 totals 15 residues. Here the CDR3 reads CSARERTSGRGEQYF. The DNA for the CDR3 is TGCAGTGCTAGAGAACGGACTAGCGGGAGGGGCGAGCAGTACTTC.

V usage is TRBV15 and J usage is TRBJ1-5; possibly TRBD1 for D (6 bases). V lost 7 bases and J lost 2, with 12 bases in between. The germline CDR1 and CDR2 sequences are LNHNV and YYDKDF (reference sequence). The CDR3 has 14 amino acids. CDR3 amino acids: CATIVGGGNQPQHF. As DNA, the CDR3 is TGTGCCACCATCGTAGGGGGTGGCAATCAGCCCCAGCATTTT.

The J gene is TRBJ2-1, the V gene TRBV7-9; possible D gene TRBD2, 6 bases. This CDR3 spans 12 amino acids. V lost 5 bases and J 5 bases, leaving 7 bases between the germline ends. In germline, CDR1 is SEHNR, CDR2 FQNEAQ (reference sequence). In DNA form, the CDR3 reads TGTGCCAGCAGCCGCGGGGACAATGAGCAGTTCTTC. This translates into CASSRGDNEQFF.

This chain connects TRBV20-1 to TRBJ1-1; D is ambiguous. Per germline, CDR1 DFQATT and CDR2 SNEGSKA (reference sequence). V was shortened by 1 base and J by 1 base, with 10 bases between the two germline ends. This CDR3 region has 14 residues. CDR3 region: CSARVRGTNTEAFF. CDR3 nucleotide sequence: TGCAGTGCTAGAGTAAGAGGAACGAACACTGAAGCTTTCTTT.

In this sample, this clone turned up once. J is TRBJ2-1 and V is TRBV4-1; a possible D gene is TRBD2 (6 bases). The CDR3 has 13 residues. In germline, CDR1 is MGHRA, CDR2 YSYEKL. Trimming cost V 6 bases and J 7 bases, with 13 bases left between them. The CDR3 DNA follows: TGCGCCAGCAGGCCAAAGAGCGGGAATGAGCAGTTCTTC. Translating it yields CASRPKSGNEQFF.

In its sample, this clone ranks as medium-sized (0.01 to 0.1%). The chain joins TRBV20-1 to TRBJ2-7; D is undetermined. The V gene's germline CDR1 is DFQATT and CDR2 SNEGSKA (reference sequence). The CDR3 consists of 13 residues. Trimming took off 6 bases at V and 6 bases at J, with 18 bases between the two ends. CDR3 sequence (DNA): TGCAGTGCAGCCTACGGAAGGGCCTCCGAGCAGTACTTC. Encoded protein: CSAAYGRASEQYF.

This clone was recorded once. The chain uses TRBV28 and TRBJ1-1; no definite D call. Germline V gene lookup returns CDR1 MDHEN and CDR2 SYDVKM. Trimming removed 6 bases at V and 3 bases at J, with 5 bases between. CDR3 size: 11 residues. CDR3 DNA: TGTGCCAGCAGAGAACACACTGAAGCTTTCTTT. It encodes CASREHTEAFF. Based on the CDR3 plus reference TRBV28 and TRBJ1-1, the full variable domain is DVKVTQSSRYLVKRTGEKVFLECVQDMDHENMFWYRQDPGLGLRLIYFSYDVKMKEKGDIPEGYSVSREKKERFSLILESASTNQTSMYLCASREHTEAFFGQGTRLTVV.

The genes are TRBV5-1 and TRBJ2-1; D is uncertain. The CDR3 length is 16 residues. Trimming shortened V by 4 bases and J by 5 bases, and 19 bases separated the two germline ends. Germline CDR1 SGHRS, CDR2 YFSETQ. DNA of the CDR3: TGCGCCAGCAGCCCCCACCCGGGTCTCGAGGACAATGAGCAGTTCTTC. Translated, it gives CASSPHPGLEDNEQFF.

The gene calls are TRBV11-2 and TRBJ2-1; 11 bases map to TRBD2. The CDR3 spans 17 residues. CDR1 is SGHAT and CDR2 is FQNNGV in the germline V gene. Trimming at V came to 5 bases and at J to 5 bases, leaving 11 bases not matched to a gene. The CDR3 region has the DNA TGTGCCAGCAGCCAGGGACTAGCGGTAGGTGGTAACAATGAGCAGTTCTTC. This codes for CASSQGLAVGGNNEQFF.

This clone has ten or more counts. The chain carries TRBV20-1 and TRBJ1-1, with 9 bases that match TRBD1. This CDR3 is 15 amino acids long. V dropped 1 base and J dropped 1; count of bases not matched to a gene: 4. The germline V gene has CDR1 DFQATT and CDR2 SNEGSKA (reference sequence). CDR3 protein: CSARATGGENTEAFF. The DNA of the CDR3 is TGCAGTGCTAGAGCTACAGGGGGCGAGAACACTGAAGCTTTCTTT.